One and the same sample provided the 31 T cell receptor beta chains below, sequenced in a study of molecular identifiers for immune sequencing clone quantification. TCRdb itself ran the PCR reads through MiXCR, one entry per CDR3 protein. The profile covers about 320,000 distinct CDR3 sequences, with about 20% appearing a single time and 0.81% taken by the ten largest. Sequencing was carried out using naive CD8+ T cells from blood, with Jurkat cell RNA spiked in. Subset: FACS-sorted CD8+CD4-CCR7+CD45RA+ naive T cells. The receptors were gathered from a human donor in good health. Some libraries in this study had Jurkat cell RNA spiked in.

This clonotype was found a few times. The chain links TRBV7-3 to TRBJ2-3; 9 bases map to TRBD2. Germline trimming cut 2 bases from V and 3 bases from J; bases unmatched to any gene: 12. CDR1 and CDR2 from the germline V gene are SGHTA and FQGTGA. The CDR3 runs to 18 residues. The CDR3 reads CASSLGVGAGGPTDTQYF. The CDR3 DNA follows: TGTGCCAGCAGCTTAGGAGTGGGGGCGGGAGGGCCGACAGATACGCAGTATTTT.

In this sample, this clonotype turned up many times. The genes are TRBV5-6 and TRBJ2-1; D unresolved. Germline CDR1 is SGHDT and CDR2 is YYEEEE. This CDR3 has 15 amino acids. V was clipped by 0 bases and J by 2 bases, with 9 bases between them. The chain's CDR3 is CASSLDPGPYNEQFF. The CDR3 nucleotides read TGTGCCAGCAGCTTGGATCCTGGTCCCTACAATGAGCAGTTCTTC.

This sequence joins TRBV7-7 and TRBJ2-5; tentative D call: TRBD1 (5 bases). From germline, CDR1 is SSHAT and CDR2 FNYEAQ (reference sequence). V lost 2 bases, J lost 3 bases, and 16 bases lay in between. The CDR3 length is 16 residues. The CDR3: CASSLYAGRAEETQYF. In DNA form, the CDR3 reads TGTGCCAGCAGCTTATATGCAGGCAGGGCCGAAGAGACCCAGTACTTC.

This clonotype came up many times. This rearrangement joins TRBV29-1 to TRBJ2-3; D call uncertain. CDR1 and CDR2 from the germline V gene are SQVTM and ANQGSEA. The V end lost 5 bases, the J end lost 2 bases, and 8 bases lay between the germline ends. This CDR3 region has 12 residues. The CDR3 DNA is TGCAGCGTTTGGGTCTTCACAGATACGCAGTATTTT. Encoded protein: CSVWVFTDTQYF.

Note on this clonotype: This may arise from a read error, as a much more abundant clone is one base away. V and J are TRBV30 and TRBJ2-1; no clear D gene. The CDR3 runs to 13 residues. Germline lookup yields CDR1 GTSNPN and CDR2 SVGIG (reference sequence). DNA of the CDR3: TGTGCCTGGAGGGAGAATCTCTACAATGGGCAGTTCTTC. Protein product: CAWRENLYNGQFF.

This clonotype was recorded many times. V and J are TRBV2 and TRBJ1-2; D unclear. Trimming stripped 7 bases from V and 3 bases from J, with 12 bases between. The germline V gene has CDR1 SNHLY and CDR2 FYNNEI. The CDR3 spans 13 residues. CDR3 bases: TGTGCCAGCAAGTACCCGGGAGACTATGGCTACACCTTC. Protein sequence: CASKYPGDYGYTF.

The rearrangement uses TRBV9 and TRBJ2-5; TRBD2 matches at 10 bases. This CDR3 contains 16 residues. Per germline, CDR1 SGDLS and CDR2 YYNGEE. After removal of 4 bases from V and 4 bases from J, the junction contained 10 bases not matched to a gene. CDR3 residues: CASSSRLAGGGETQYF. DNA for the CDR3: TGTGCCAGCAGCTCCCGACTAGCGGGCGGAGGAGAGACCCAGTACTTC.

Details on this clonotype: Given a much more abundant clone one base away, this may be a read error. This chain joins TRBV7-9 and TRBJ2-3, with D possibly being TRBD2 (5 bases). The CDR3 extends over 16 amino acids. V lost 8 bases, J lost 7 bases, and 25 bases lay in between. Per germline, CDR1 SEHNR and CDR2 FQNEAQ (reference sequence). The CDR3 DNA is TGTGCCAGCGGCCCGAAGGGAGCGGTTCTGTTACATACGCAGTATTTT. Its protein product is CASGPKGAVLLHTQYF.

The genes are TRBV4-3 and TRBJ2-3; 7 nucleotides line up with TRBD2. Trimming took 0 bases from V and 5 from J; bases not matched to a gene: 5. CDR3 size: 15 residues. Germline V lookup: CDR1 LGHNA, CDR2 YSLEER. This CDR3 reads CASSQDRGGGDTQYF. In DNA form, the CDR3 reads TGCGCCAGCAGCCAAGATCGCGGGGGAGGAGATACGCAGTATTTT.

This clonotype has at least ten counts. The chain links TRBV9 to TRBJ2-6; D call uncertain. Germline CDR1 reads SGDLS; CDR2 reads YYNGEE. Trimming shortened V by 1 base and J by 1 base, and 6 bases separated the two germline ends. This CDR3 has 15 amino acids. For the CDR3, the DNA is TGTGCCAGCAGCGTATCAGGTTCTGGGGCCAACGTCCTGACTTTC. Translated, it gives CASSVSGSGANVLTF.

This clonotype was detected ten times or more. V gene TRBV28 combines with J gene TRBJ2-7; D might be TRBD1 or TRBD2, each matching 5 bases. Trimming stripped 5 bases from V and 6 bases from J, with 20 bases between. Germline V gene data show CDR1 as MDHEN and CDR2 as SYDVKM. The length of the CDR3 is 15 residues. Here the CDR3 DNA reads TGTGCCAGCAGTGCAACCGGGACCTCAAATCCCGAGCAGTACTTC. Translated, it gives CASSATGTSNPEQYF.

This clonotype was counted ten times or more. The V gene is TRBV9, the J gene TRBJ1-5; maybe TRBD1 (5 bases). Trimming removed 0 bases from V and 3 bases from J, with 7 bases in between. Germline V CDR1 and CDR2: SGDLS, YYNGEE. This CDR3 is 14 amino acids long. The CDR3 loop reads CASSVGRVNQPQHF. The CDR3, as DNA: TGTGCCAGCAGCGTAGGCAGGGTCAATCAGCCCCAGCATTTT.

This clonotype showed up just a few times. This chain joins TRBV11-3 and TRBJ2-5; maybe TRBD2 (6 bases). Trimming removed 0 bases at V and 3 bases at J, with 8 bases between. The germline gives CDR1 SGHNT, CDR2 YENEEA. There are 14 residues in the CDR3. CDR3 loop: CASSLDWREETQYF. The CDR3 DNA is TGTGCCAGCAGCTTAGATTGGAGGGAAGAGACCCAGTACTTC.

This clonotype was counted at least ten times. V gene TRBV20-1 combines with J gene TRBJ1-4; D remains unclear. The CDR3 spans 15 residues. V lost 0 bases and J lost 2, with 10 bases in between. Germline V gene sequence: CDR1 DFQATT, CDR2 SNEGSKA (reference sequence). In DNA form, the CDR3 reads TGCAGTGCTAGAGATTTCGGACGGACTAATGAAAAACTGTTTTTT. It encodes CSARDFGRTNEKLFF.

This clonotype came up many times. V and J are TRBV4-1 and TRBJ1-1, with D possibly matching TRBD1 (5 bases). The germline V gene encodes CDR1 MGHRA and CDR2 YSYEKL. This CDR3 spans 14 amino acids. The V end was cut by 0 bases, the J end by 11 bases, with 16 bases between. Written as DNA, the CDR3 is TGCGCCAGCAGCCAAGATGACAGTGCGGGGGAGGCTTTCTTT. Translating gives CASSQDDSAGEAFF.

This clonotype occurred a few times. V is TRBV29-1 and J is TRBJ2-3, with D tentatively TRBD1 (6 bases). Per germline, CDR1 SQVTM and CDR2 ANQGSEA. This CDR3 region has 13 residues. Trimming left V 7 bases short and J 2 bases short, with 13 bases between. DNA for the CDR3: TGCAGCGCTCAGGGGTCACCCACAGATACGCAGTATTTT. This encodes CSAQGSPTDTQYF.

This clonotype was recorded many times. The chain recombines TRBV7-7 with TRBJ1-3; 10 positions agree with TRBD1. CDR3 length: 15 residues. V shed 5 bases, J shed 2 bases, and the junction held 3 bases outside the gene matches. Per germline, CDR1 SSHAT and CDR2 FNYEAQ (reference sequence). CDR3 loop: CASSPGTGAGNTIYF. DNA of the CDR3: TGTGCCAGCAGCCCAGGGACAGGGGCTGGAAACACCATATATTTT.

In its sample, this clonotype was seen many times. The chain employs TRBV7-6 and TRBJ2-5, with 8 bases fitting TRBD2. The length of the CDR3 is 17 residues. CDR1 and CDR2 from the germline V gene are SGHVS and FNYEAQ. V was pared by 1 base and J by 4 bases, with 11 bases of the junction left unmatched. CDR3 in DNA: TGTGCCAGCAGCTTAGATGCGGGCGGGAGGTTCCCAGAGACCCAGTACTTC. This translates into CASSLDAGGRFPETQYF.

The chain uses TRBV6-2 or TRBV6-3 and TRBJ1-2; D unclear. Looked up from germline, CDR1 is MNHEY and CDR2 is SVGEGT. The length of the CDR3 is 15 residues. V lost 0 bases and J 8 bases, leaving 16 bases between the germline ends. DNA of the CDR3: TGTGCCAGCAGTTACTCTTTCGACATTCAAATGGGCTACACCTTC. Protein sequence: CASSYSFDIQMGYTF.

This clonotype was counted many times. The gene calls are TRBV5-1 and TRBJ1-1, with a possible D match to TRBD1 (6 bases). Trimming cost V 5 bases and J 1 base, with 9 bases left between them. CDR1 is SGHRS and CDR2 is YFSETQ in the germline V gene. The CDR3 has 13 amino acids. CDR3 sequence: CASSTGSNTEAFF. In nucleotides, the CDR3 is TGCGCCAGCAGTACAGGGTCGAACACTGAAGCTTTCTTT.

Details on this clonotype: Mismatch with germline at one junction end may stem from a read error. V gene TRBV13 combines with J gene TRBJ2-3; D unresolved. Germline V gene sequence: CDR1 PRHDT, CDR2 FYEKMQ (reference sequence). This CDR3 region has 12 residues. The DNA for the CDR3 is TGTGCCAGCGAAAGAAGCAGAGATACGCAGTATTTT. It encodes CASERSRDTQYF.

Note on this clonotype: A much larger clone lies one base from this, so it may be a read error. The chain carries TRBV6-1 and TRBJ1-2, with no clear D. The CDR3 length is 11 residues. CDR1 is MNHNS and CDR2 is SASEGT in the germline V gene. The CDR3 sequence: CASKTPYGYAF. In nucleotides, the CDR3 is TGTGCCAGCAAAACCCCCTATGGCTACGCCTTC.

The sample holds many counts of this clonotype. The chain links TRBV27 to TRBJ1-5; no reliable D call. V dropped 5 bases and J dropped 3 bases, with 11 bases sitting between them. The CDR3 loop spans 14 amino acids. Germline lookup yields CDR1 MNHEY and CDR2 SMNVEV (reference sequence). CDR3 bases: TGTGCCAGCAGTCTTGGGGTCCCCAATCAGCCCCAGCATTTT. This sequence encodes CASSLGVPNQPQHF.

In this sample, this clonotype turned up once. The rearrangement links TRBV29-1 to TRBJ2-7; D gene ambiguous. CDR1 and CDR2 (germline): SQVTM, ANQGSEA. The length of the CDR3 is 13 residues. CDR3 sequence: CSAQLESSYEQYF. The CDR3 DNA reads TGCAGTGCACAACTTGAAAGCTCCTACGAGCAGTACTTC.

At least ten counts were recorded for this clonotype. The chain recombines TRBV7-4 with TRBJ2-3; 10 bases line up with TRBD2. This CDR3 is 20 amino acids long. After removal of 4 bases from V and 0 bases from J, the junction contained 16 bases not matched to a gene. In germline, CDR1 is SGHVT, CDR2 SQSDAQ. The CDR3 region has the DNA TGTGCCAGCAGCTCAAGCCAATGGGCTAGCGGGAGTCCTAGCACAGATACGCAGTATTTT. Residues: CASSSSQWASGSPSTDTQYF.

This clonotype was observed at least ten times. This chain joins TRBV20-1 and TRBJ1-4; D might be TRBD1 (6 bases). The CDR3 is 15 residues long. The germline V and J ends were trimmed by 0 bases and 12 bases, with 20 bases remaining between them. The germline V gene has CDR1 DFQATT and CDR2 SNEGSKA (reference sequence). CDR3: CSARDGTGPPAELFF. The CDR3 DNA reads TGCAGTGCTAGAGATGGTACAGGGCCGCCTGCGGAACTGTTTTTT.

As to this clonotype: The missing conserved phenylalanine or tryptophan at the end of this CDR3 makes a read error likely. The V gene is TRBV4-1, the J gene TRBJ2-7; no firm D call. The germline CDR1 and CDR2 sequences are MGHRA and YSYEKL. The CDR3 has 14 residues. Trimming took 4 bases from V and 1 from J, leaving 11 bases between them. The CDR3 DNA is TGCGCCAGCAGCCGGAGTGGGGAATCCTACGAGCAGTACTCC. This codes for CASSRSGESYEQYS.

Comments on this clonotype: Since a much larger clone is just one base distant, this may be a read error. The V and J genes are TRBV28 and TRBJ2-1; TRBD2 matches at 13 bases. The CDR3 totals 14 residues. V dropped 5 bases and J dropped 16; count of bases not matched to a gene: 11. The V gene's germline CDR1 is MDHEN and CDR2 SYDVKM. The CDR3: CASSALAGGLSCFF. CDR3 coding DNA: TGTGCCAGCAGTGCACTAGCGGGAGGGCTCTCGTGCTTCTTC.

This clonotype was detected many times. The genes are TRBV7-2 and TRBJ2-7; 7 bases are a match to TRBD2. J lost 4 bases, V lost 4 bases, and 1 base had no gene match. The germline V gene has CDR1 SGHTA and CDR2 FQGNSA. The CDR3 runs to 12 residues. This CDR3 is CASSWGGYEQYF. The DNA for the CDR3 is TGTGCCAGCAGCTGGGGGGGATACGAGCAGTACTTC.

The V call is TRBV30, the J call TRBJ2-7; TRBD2 is a possible D gene (6 bases). The CDR3 consists of 13 residues. Germline CDR1 GTSNPN, CDR2 SVGIG (reference sequence). Trimming cost V 2 bases and J 6 bases, with 14 bases left between them. The DNA of the CDR3 is TGTGCCTGGAGTCCCCCGGGAGACTGCGAGCAGTACTTC. Amino acid sequence: CAWSPPGDCEQYF.

On this clonotype itself: A clone one base away is much larger, so this may be a read error. Written as DNA, the CDR3 is TGCGCCAGCGGCCCGCCGACAGGGGGTACCACTGAAGCTTTCTTT. This encodes CASGPPTGGTTEAFF. V is TRBV5-1 and J is TRBJ1-1, with 9 positions matching TRBD1. The V gene end was trimmed by 7 bases and the J gene end by 4 bases; junction bases not matched to a gene: 11. The germline CDR1 and CDR2 sequences are SGHRS and YFSETQ. This CDR3 is built from 15 residues.